This TCR beta chain is from a study of cytomegalovirus exposure and HLA in healthy donors (dated by TCRdb to about 2017). Regarding the research as a whole: The 500 to 800 repertoires of the first cohort and the 95 to 150 validation repertoires were produced on the same platform, according to a later analysis. The aim of the study was to test whether cataloging public T cell receptors could identify signatures of past pathogen exposure. A separate validation cohort of 100 to 150 different subjects was used in addition to the approximately 670-subject first cohort. To predict cytomegalovirus infection status, the study brought together high-throughput TCR immunosequencing, statistical association of individual TCRs with disease status, and machine learning.

Library construction relied on the immunoSEQ multiplex PCR assay. The authors' pipeline ran thus. To diagnose cytomegalovirus status from the catalog of TCR beta chain sequences, a statistical classification framework was built. What TCRdb holds here is the immuneACCESS table cut down to in-frame rearrangements. Part of the clones is not present; checked against another copy, under half of the missing clones reflect an unresolved V gene, and the others are unexplained. The DNA was the basis for D and trimming; V, J and clone size are from that table. The sample has around 200,000 clones on record, 88% of them singletons. In total, the top ten clones hold approximately 2.9% of the sample. The germline V gene gives CDR1 as SGHDT and CDR2 as YYEEEE. The CDR3 spans 12 residues, from the cysteine through the phenylalanine. Of all the DNA, just the CDR3 is kept, 36 bases in frame from base 1. V is reduced by 0 bases and J by 9 bases, leaving a spacing of 7 bases between them.

Broad study findings and their caveats: A later analysis lacked HLA typing for the validation cohort, so it scored co-occurrence in that cohort across all 110 or so repertoires. The study listed 150 to 200 TCR beta chains as associated with cytomegalovirus. The authors suggested that the approach could potentially be extended to other disease states and immunological phenotypes. While some public TCRs were present in many individuals, most TCR sequences turned up only very rarely across donors. The classifier was reported to diagnose cytomegalovirus status with high specificity and sensitivity in both the original cohort and the validation cohort. A few of the identified cytomegalovirus-associated TCR beta chains were confirmed in vitro to be specific for cytomegalovirus antigens. Of the cluster scores, roughly 95% were above 0 in a later analysis, which found that TCRs clustered in the first cohort also tended to co-occur in the roughly 130 validation repertoires.

This clone was detected only once. There is no known antigen for this receptor. Base qualities were left out, and no much larger clone turns up one base away. Separate from the roughly 700-subject first cohort, the validation cohort of more than 90 subjects was the group to which the donors belonged. The clonotype comes from a woman between 18 and 29 years old in good health and CMV-seronegative. The specimen was PBMCs. This receptor chain uses TRBV5-6 and TRBJ1-5, with the D segment identity uncertain. The DNA sequence is given as TGTGCCAGCAGCTTGGGAGGTGCGCCCCAGCATTTT. Its amino acids are CASSLGGAPQHF.